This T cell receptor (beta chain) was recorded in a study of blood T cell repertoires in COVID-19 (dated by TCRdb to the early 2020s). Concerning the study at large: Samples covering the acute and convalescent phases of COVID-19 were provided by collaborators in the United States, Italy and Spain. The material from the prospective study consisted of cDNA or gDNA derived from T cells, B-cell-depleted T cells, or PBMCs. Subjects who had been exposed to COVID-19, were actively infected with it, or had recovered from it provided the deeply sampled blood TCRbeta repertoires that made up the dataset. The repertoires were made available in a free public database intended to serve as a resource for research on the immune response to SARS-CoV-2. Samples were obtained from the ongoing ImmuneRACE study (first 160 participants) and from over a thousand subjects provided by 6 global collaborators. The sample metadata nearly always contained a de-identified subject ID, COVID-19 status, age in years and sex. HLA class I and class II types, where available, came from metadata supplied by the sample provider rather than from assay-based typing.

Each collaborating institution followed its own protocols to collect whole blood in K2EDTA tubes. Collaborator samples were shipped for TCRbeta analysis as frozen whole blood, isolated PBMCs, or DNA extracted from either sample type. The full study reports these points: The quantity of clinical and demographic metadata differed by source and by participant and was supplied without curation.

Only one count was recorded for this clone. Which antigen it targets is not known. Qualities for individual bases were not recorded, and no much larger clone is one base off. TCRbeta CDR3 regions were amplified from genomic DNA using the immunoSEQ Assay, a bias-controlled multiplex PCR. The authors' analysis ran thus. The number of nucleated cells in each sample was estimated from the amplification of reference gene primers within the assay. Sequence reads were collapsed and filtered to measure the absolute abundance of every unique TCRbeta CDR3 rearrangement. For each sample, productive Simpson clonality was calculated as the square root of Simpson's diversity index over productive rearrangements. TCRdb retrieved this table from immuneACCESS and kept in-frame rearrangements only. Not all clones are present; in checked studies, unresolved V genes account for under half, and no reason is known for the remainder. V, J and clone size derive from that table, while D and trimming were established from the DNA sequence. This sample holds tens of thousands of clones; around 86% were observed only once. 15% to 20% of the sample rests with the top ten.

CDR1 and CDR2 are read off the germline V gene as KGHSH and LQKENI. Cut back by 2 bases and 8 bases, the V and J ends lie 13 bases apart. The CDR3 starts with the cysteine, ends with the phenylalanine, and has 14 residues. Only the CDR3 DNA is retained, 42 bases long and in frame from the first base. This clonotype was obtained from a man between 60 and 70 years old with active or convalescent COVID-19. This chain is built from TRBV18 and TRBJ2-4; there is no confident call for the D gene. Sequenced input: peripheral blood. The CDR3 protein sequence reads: CASSPSQSPDIQYF. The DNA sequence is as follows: TGTGCCAGCTCACCAAGTCAGTCTCCAGACATTCAGTACTTC. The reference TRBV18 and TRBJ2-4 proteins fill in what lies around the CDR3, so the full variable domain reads NAGVMQNPRHLVRRRGQEARLRCSPMKGHSHVYWYRQLPEEGLKFMVYLQKENIIDESGMPKERFSAEFPKEGPSILRIQQVVRGDSAAYFCASSPSQSPDIQYFGAGTRLSVL.